The clone carrying this TCR beta chain was seen ten or more times. Its antigen is not known. CD8+CD4-CCR7+CD45RA+ sorting gave the naive CD8 T cells. V gave up 0 bases and J gave up 5 bases, with 12 bases separating them. Germline-derived CDR1 and CDR2 are SGHRS and YFSETQ. The length of the CDR3 is 14 residues. The source of the sample is a study of molecular identifiers for immune sequencing clone quantification. Previously described methods and listed TCR primers produced bulk TCR libraries. One entry per CDR3 protein results from TCRdb running MiXCR on the PCR reads. The data hold 79,000 or so distinct CDR3 sequences, with nearly 25% observed a single time. The study's findings and limits: A single cell's spiked Jurkat TCR RNA was reportedly detectable among 900,000 to 1,000,000 naive cells.

Sequenced: naive CD8+ T cells from blood, with Jurkat cell RNA spiked in. The subset here: FACS-sorted CD8+CD4-CCR7+CD45RA+ naive T cells. This rearrangement joins TRBV5-1 to TRBJ2-7, with D perhaps TRBD1 or TRBD2 (5 bases each). The sequence was obtained from a human donor in good health. Some libraries in this study had Jurkat cell RNA spiked in. The CDR3 loop is CASSLGGAPHEQYF. CDR3 bases: TGCGCCAGCAGCTTGGGAGGGGCCCCCCACGAGCAGTACTTC.